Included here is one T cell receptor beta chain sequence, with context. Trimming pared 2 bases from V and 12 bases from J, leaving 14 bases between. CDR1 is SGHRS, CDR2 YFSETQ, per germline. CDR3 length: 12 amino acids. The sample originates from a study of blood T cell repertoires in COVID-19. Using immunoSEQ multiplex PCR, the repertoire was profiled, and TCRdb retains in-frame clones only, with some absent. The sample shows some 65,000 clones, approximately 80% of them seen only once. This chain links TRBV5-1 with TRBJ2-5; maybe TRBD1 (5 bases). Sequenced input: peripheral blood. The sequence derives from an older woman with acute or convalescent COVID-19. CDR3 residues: CASSFDSSTKYF. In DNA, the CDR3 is TGCGCCAGCAGCTTCGACAGCTCAACTAAGTACTTC.